The 11 T cell receptor beta chains in this list originate from one sample, sequenced in a study of blood T cell repertoires in COVID-19. The table came from immunoSEQ multiplex PCR; TCRdb's copy has only in-frame clones and leaves some out. The top ten clones hold 3.6% of a sample with a few hundred thousand clones, more than 85% of them seen once. The specimen sequenced was peripheral blood. The receptors stem from a man aged 18 to 29 with active or convalescent COVID-19.

The CDR3 nucleotides read TGCGCCAGCAGTGAACCAGAAACCGGGACAACGTACACTGAAGCTTTCTTT. Protein: CASSEPETGTTYTEAFF. The chain uses TRBV10-1 and TRBJ1-1; D might be TRBD1 (6 bases). The V gene lost 3 bases and the J gene lost 3 bases, with 20 bases spanning the gap. Germline V gene data show CDR1 as WNHNN and CDR2 as SYGVQD (reference sequence). There are 17 residues in the CDR3.

This clone came up once. The chain has TRBV13 and TRBJ2-7; 10 bases are a match to TRBD2. The CDR3 covers 14 residues. In germline, CDR1 is PRHDT, CDR2 FYEKMQ (reference sequence). Trimming at V came to 1 base and at J to 4 bases, leaving 1 base not matched to a gene. CDR3 residues: CASSLVAGGYEQYF. The CDR3 region has the DNA TGTGCCAGCAGCTTAGTAGCGGGGGGTTACGAGCAGTACTTC.

This clone was picked up a small number of times. This chain uses TRBV19 with TRBJ1-3; D is uncertain. The CDR3 has 20 residues. Germline V gene lookup returns CDR1 LNHDA and CDR2 SQIVND (reference sequence). With 0 bases removed from V and 11 bases from J, the gap between germline ends came to 32 bases. The CDR3 region is CASSIDLLSRSGPHYTPIYF. The CDR3, as DNA: TGTGCCAGTAGTATAGATCTTTTGTCTCGGAGTGGCCCCCACTATACCCCCATATATTTT. The complete variable domain, with remaining parts taken from reference TRBV19 and TRBJ1-3, reads DGGITQSPKYLFRKEGQNVTLSCEQNLNHDAMYWYRQDPGQGLRLIYYSQIVNDFQKGDIAEGYSVSREKKESFPLTVTSAQKNPTAFYLCASSIDLLSRSGPHYTPIYFGEGSWLTVV.

The J gene is TRBJ2-6, the V gene TRBV4-2; unclear D gene. CDR1 is LGHNA and CDR2 is YNFKEQ in the germline V gene. The V and J ends lost 0 bases and 0 bases respectively, with 6 bases between them. CDR3 length: 16 residues. CDR3 in amino acids: CASSQDLSSGANVLTF. Written as DNA, the CDR3 is TGTGCCAGCAGCCAAGACCTCAGCTCTGGGGCCAACGTCCTGACTTTC.

This chain joins TRBV4-1 and TRBJ1-1, with D uncertain. The germline CDR1 and CDR2 sequences are MGHRA and YSYEKL. Trimming left V 1 base short and J 0 bases short, with 6 bases between. The CDR3 is 14 residues long. This chain's CDR3 is CASSQAMMNTEAFF. Here the CDR3 DNA reads TGCGCCAGCAGCCAAGCTATGATGAACACTGAAGCTTTCTTT.

This rearrangement joins TRBV30 to TRBJ1-6; D gene unclear. CDR3 length equals 17 residues. From germline, CDR1 is GTSNPN and CDR2 SVGIG (reference sequence). Deletions cut 5 bases from V and 0 bases from J, with 17 bases between. The CDR3 bases are TGTGCCTGGGGAACGGCAGGCCAAAGCTCCTATAATTCACCCCTCCACTTT. It specifies CAWGTAGQSSYNSPLHF.

This clone was observed a few times. This chain links TRBV10-3 with TRBJ2-7, with TRBD2 identical over 10 bases. In germline, CDR1 is ENHRY, CDR2 SYGVKD. Trimming cost V 2 bases and J 2 bases; bases outside gene matches: 6. This CDR3 has 16 amino acids. CDR3 in amino acids: CAISEPELAGTYEQYF. The CDR3 nucleotides read TGTGCCATCAGTGAGCCTGAACTAGCGGGAACCTACGAGCAGTACTTC.

The V and J genes are TRBV27 and TRBJ2-7; D unclear. CDR1 MNHEY and CDR2 SMNVEV come from the germline V gene (reference sequence). Trimming took 0 bases from V and 0 from J, leaving 6 bases between them. The CDR3 runs 14 residues. DNA of the CDR3: TGTGCCAGCAGTTTATCTTCGTACTCCTACGAGCAGTACTTC. This sequence encodes CASSLSSYSYEQYF.

The chain joins TRBV23-1 to TRBJ1-1; TRBD1 is a possible D gene (5 bases). TRBV23-1 is an ORF, and what it does is uncertain. This CDR3 has 14 amino acids. V lost 4 bases and J 1 base, leaving 10 bases between the germline ends. This CDR3 reads CASSPPTENTEAFF. The CDR3 DNA reads as TGCGCCAGCAGTCCCCCGACAGAGAACACTGAAGCTTTCTTT.

This chain uses TRBV2 with TRBJ1-5; TRBD1 agrees at 7 bases. V gave up 6 bases and J gave up 9 bases; unmatched junction bases: 14. In germline, CDR1 is SNHLY, CDR2 FYNNEI. The CDR3 sequence is 15 residues long. The CDR3 loop is CASSVGQDGVSPQHF. In nucleotides, the CDR3 is TGTGCCAGCAGCGTTGGACAGGACGGCGTTTCGCCCCAGCATTTT. Combining the CDR3 with reference TRBV2 and TRBJ1-5 gives the whole variable domain EPEVTQTPSHQVTQMGQEVILRCVPISNHLYFYWYRQILGQKVEFLVSFYNNEISEKSEIFDDQFSVERPDGSNFTLKIRSTKLEDSAMYFCASSVGQDGVSPQHFGDGTRLSIL.

This clone was detected a few times. The chain recombines TRBV7-2 with TRBJ1-5; the D gene is possibly TRBD1 (5 bases). This CDR3 region has 13 residues. Trimming shortened V by 3 bases and J by 9 bases, and 12 bases separated the two germline ends. Germline-derived CDR1 and CDR2 are SGHTA and FQGNSA. CDR3: CASSFGGSRPQHF. CDR3 DNA sequence: TGTGCCAGCAGCTTCGGGGGGAGTAGGCCCCAGCATTTT. Looking up the rest from reference TRBV7-2 and TRBJ1-5 gives the full variable domain: GAGVSQSPSNKVTEKGKDVELRCDPISGHTALYWYRQSLGQGLEFLIYFQGNSAPDKSGLPSDRFSAERTGGSVSTLTIQRTQQEDSAVYLCASSFGGSRPQHFGDGTRLSIL.